Listed below are T cell receptor beta chains from one sample, sequenced in a study of T cells in Graves' hyperthyroidism and ophthalmopathy. TCRdb reprocessed the multiplex PCR reads with MiXCR, giving one entry per CDR3 protein. The sample consists of approximately 570,000 distinct CDR3 sequences, 15% to 20% of them appearing once. Material: blood. The receptors here all came from a man aged 35 to 55 with Graves' ophthalmopathy. Both conserved end residues are part of each CDR3. D genes are given only for firm matches. Size values are once, few and many counts, or a class for expanded clones, and some rows have none.

j_call: TRBJ2-2
v_call: TRBV7-3
clone_size: once
d_call: TRBD1
cdr3_nt: TGTGCCAGCAGCACCACAGGGGTTCGGAACACCGGGGAGCTGTTTTTT
cdr3_aa: CASSTTGVRNTGELFF

j_call: TRBJ1-6
v_call: TRBV5-6
clone_size: NA
d_call: TRBD1
cdr3_nt: TGTGCCAGCAGCCCGGACAGGAGGGATTCACCCCTCCACTTT
cdr3_aa: CASSPDRRDSPLHF

j_call: TRBJ1-2
v_call: TRBV6-1
clone_size: few
d_call: TRBD1
cdr3_nt: TGTGCCAGCAAGGGACAGACTCACTATGGCTACACCTTC
cdr3_aa: CASKGQTHYGYTF

j_call: TRBJ1-1
v_call: TRBV10-3
clone_size: NA
d_call: NA
cdr3_nt: TGTGCCATCAGTGTTAAGGGGAGCACTGAAGCTTTCTTT
cdr3_aa: CAISVKGSTEAFF

j_call: TRBJ1-1
v_call: TRBV5-1
clone_size: few
d_call: TRBD1
cdr3_nt: TGCGCCAGCACCCAGGGGGCGGCGAACACTGAAGCTTTCTTT
cdr3_aa: CASTQGAANTEAFF

j_call: TRBJ1-2
v_call: TRBV20-1
clone_size: NA
d_call: NA
cdr3_nt: TGCAGTGCTAGAGATCTCGGCAGCCTGCTATCTGGCTACACCTTC
cdr3_aa: CSARDLGSLLSGYTF

j_call: TRBJ2-1
v_call: TRBV4-1
clone_size: once
d_call: NA
cdr3_nt: TGCGCCAGCAGCGGGAGCGCTGGGGGGGGCTCCTCCTACAATGAGCAGTTCTTC
cdr3_aa: CASSGSAGGGSSYNEQFF

j_call: TRBJ2-7
v_call: TRBV29-1
clone_size: many
d_call: NA
cdr3_nt: TGCAGCGTTGGGGAGCGACACGAGCAGTACTTC
cdr3_aa: CSVGERHEQYF

j_call: TRBJ1-2
v_call: TRBV4-1
clone_size: NA
d_call: TRBD1
cdr3_nt: TGCGCCAGCAGCCAAGATTGGACAGGCTCTAACTATGGCTACACCTTC
cdr3_aa: CASSQDWTGSNYGYTF

j_call: TRBJ1-2
v_call: TRBV7-9
clone_size: many
d_call: NA
cdr3_nt: TGTGCCAGCAGCTTAGGCAGGGAGCACTATGGCTACACCTTC
cdr3_aa: CASSLGREHYGYTF

j_call: TRBJ2-2
v_call: TRBV4-2
clone_size: NA
d_call: NA
cdr3_nt: TGTGCCAGCAGCCAAGCCGAGACTTCAGCCGGGGAGCTGTTTTTT
cdr3_aa: CASSQAETSAGELFF

j_call: TRBJ2-7
v_call: TRBV28
clone_size: many
d_call: TRBD1
cdr3_nt: TGTGCCAGCAGTTTCCCTCCTGGACAGGCCCGACACCCTTACGAGCAGTACTTC
cdr3_aa: CASSFPPGQARHPYEQYF

j_call: TRBJ1-5
v_call: TRBV18
clone_size: many
d_call: NA
cdr3_nt: TGTGCCAGCTCACTACCAGGGAGTCGGGGCAATCAGCCCCAGCATTTT
cdr3_aa: CASSLPGSRGNQPQHF

j_call: TRBJ2-1
v_call: TRBV5-1
clone_size: once
d_call: NA
cdr3_nt: TGCGCCAGCAGGTTGTTGAATGAGCAGTTCTTC
cdr3_aa: CASRLLNEQFF

j_call: TRBJ2-1
v_call: TRBV30
clone_size: NA
d_call: TRBD2
cdr3_nt: TGTGCCTGGGCCATTCAGGGGACTAGCGGGGCGGTGGAAAATGAGCAGTTCTTC
cdr3_aa: CAWAIQGTSGAVENEQFF

j_call: TRBJ1-2
v_call: TRBV28
clone_size: many
d_call: TRBD1
cdr3_nt: TGTGCCAGCAGTTCCGCCACCGGGACAGGGATCTATGGCTACACCTTC
cdr3_aa: CASSSATGTGIYGYTF

j_call: TRBJ2-1
v_call: TRBV4-1
clone_size: NA
d_call: TRBD2
cdr3_nt: TGCGCCAGCAGCCAAGTCAGCGGGAGGTCGGGGGATGAGCAGTTCTTC
cdr3_aa: CASSQVSGRSGDEQFF

j_call: TRBJ1-2
v_call: TRBV7-9
clone_size: few
d_call: TRBD1
cdr3_nt: TGTGCCAGCAGCTTAGGGGACAGGGCTCGCACCTTC
cdr3_aa: CASSLGDRARTF

j_call: TRBJ2-4
v_call: TRBV3-1
clone_size: many
d_call: TRBD2
cdr3_nt: TGTGCCAGCAGCCAAATCGGCGGGAGAAACATTCAGTACTTC
cdr3_aa: CASSQIGGRNIQYF

j_call: TRBJ2-7
v_call: TRBV13
clone_size: many
d_call: NA
cdr3_nt: TGTGCCAGCAGCTTAGGCTCCTACGAGCAGTACTTC
cdr3_aa: CASSLGSYEQYF

j_call: TRBJ2-1
v_call: TRBV2
clone_size: many
d_call: NA
cdr3_nt: TGTGCCATCAACCCGGGGAGCGGCATCTACAATGAGCAGTTCTTC
cdr3_aa: CAINPGSGIYNEQFF

j_call: TRBJ1-4
v_call: TRBV6-5
clone_size: NA
d_call: NA
cdr3_nt: TGTGCCAGCAGTTACCTCCTCCCCGGGACGGGTAATGAAAAACTGTTTTTT
cdr3_aa: CASSYLLPGTGNEKLFF

j_call: TRBJ2-7
v_call: TRBV20-1
clone_size: many
d_call: TRBD2
cdr3_nt: TGCAGTGCTACCTCCGGGGGGGACCCTCGTTACGAGCAGTACTTC
cdr3_aa: CSATSGGDPRYEQYF

j_call: TRBJ2-3
v_call: TRBV28
clone_size: many
d_call: TRBD1
cdr3_nt: TGTGCCAGCAGTACAAGACAGGGTGGCACAGATACGCAGTATTTT
cdr3_aa: CASSTRQGGTDTQYF

j_call: TRBJ2-1
v_call: TRBV5-6
clone_size: NA
d_call: TRBD2
cdr3_nt: TGTGCCAGCAGCTTACTAGCGGGGTACAATGAGCAGTTCTTC
cdr3_aa: CASSLLAGYNEQFF

j_call: TRBJ2-7
v_call: TRBV6-1
clone_size: few
d_call: NA
cdr3_nt: TGTGCCAGCAGTGAAGCTGACACAGGTGCGAGCGAGCAGTACTTC
cdr3_aa: CASSEADTGASEQYF

j_call: TRBJ2-7
v_call: TRBV20-1
clone_size: NA
d_call: TRBD1
cdr3_nt: TGCAGTGCCCGGACAGGGGACGAGCAGTACTTC
cdr3_aa: CSARTGDEQYF

j_call: TRBJ2-7
v_call: TRBV28
clone_size: many
d_call: NA
cdr3_nt: TGTGCCAGCAGTTTGAAGGGCAGGGTTCGCTACGAGCAGTACTTC
cdr3_aa: CASSLKGRVRYEQYF

j_call: TRBJ2-7
v_call: TRBV6-2/TRBV6-3
clone_size: many
d_call: TRBD1
cdr3_nt: TGTGCCAGCAGAGCGACAGGGTCCGACGAGCAGTACTTC
cdr3_aa: CASRATGSDEQYF

j_call: TRBJ2-1
v_call: TRBV19
clone_size: few
d_call: TRBD2
cdr3_nt: TGTGCCAGTAGTAGGGGAGGGACTACGTACAATGAGCAGTTCTTC
cdr3_aa: CASSRGGTTYNEQFF

j_call: TRBJ1-1
v_call: TRBV18
clone_size: NA
d_call: NA
cdr3_nt: TGTGCCAGCTCACCAAGGAGGCAGGTAAACACTGAAGCTTTCTTT
cdr3_aa: CASSPRRQVNTEAFF

j_call: TRBJ2-7
v_call: TRBV9
clone_size: NA
d_call: NA
cdr3_nt: TGTGCCAGCAGCGTAGCTTACCGGGACCTTACCCCCGAAGGTTACGAGCAGTACTTC
cdr3_aa: CASSVAYRDLTPEGYEQYF

j_call: TRBJ1-2
v_call: TRBV7-8
clone_size: NA
d_call: NA
cdr3_nt: TGTGCCAGCAGCTTTCGGGATCGGGATGGTTATGGCTACACCTTC
cdr3_aa: CASSFRDRDGYGYTF

j_call: TRBJ2-1
v_call: TRBV20-1
clone_size: NA
d_call: TRBD2
cdr3_nt: TGCAGTGCTAGGCCCTTTCTAGCGGGGGGCCTAGCGGTAGGCGAGCAGTTCTTC
cdr3_aa: CSARPFLAGGLAVGEQFF

j_call: TRBJ2-7
v_call: TRBV5-5
clone_size: NA
d_call: NA
cdr3_nt: TGTGCCAGCAGACCCGGGACGATCATCTACGAGCAGTACTTC
cdr3_aa: CASRPGTIIYEQYF

j_call: TRBJ1-6
v_call: TRBV6-1
clone_size: few
d_call: NA
cdr3_nt: TGTGCCAGCAGTGAGGGGCCCGGGCTGAATTCACCCCTCCACTTT
cdr3_aa: CASSEGPGLNSPLHF

j_call: TRBJ2-1
v_call: TRBV30
clone_size: few
d_call: NA
cdr3_nt: TGTGCCTGGAGAAGGGGGGGCGGGCAGTTCTTC
cdr3_aa: CAWRRGGGQFF

j_call: TRBJ2-3
v_call: TRBV6-5
clone_size: NA
d_call: TRBD2
cdr3_nt: TGTGCCAGCAGTTACGGCGGGAGACAAGATACGCAGTATTTT
cdr3_aa: CASSYGGRQDTQYF

j_call: TRBJ1-2
v_call: TRBV7-9
clone_size: few
d_call: TRBD1
cdr3_nt: TGTGCCAGCAGCGCCGGGACAGGGCGCTATGGCTACACCTTC
cdr3_aa: CASSAGTGRYGYTF

j_call: TRBJ1-2
v_call: TRBV12-3/TRBV12-4
clone_size: many
d_call: TRBD1
cdr3_nt: TGTGCCAGCACAAGGACAGGGTTCAGCTATGGCTACACCTTC
cdr3_aa: CASTRTGFSYGYTF

j_call: TRBJ2-3
v_call: TRBV11-2
clone_size: NA
d_call: TRBD2
cdr3_nt: TGTGCCAGCAGCGAAGAGGCTAGCGGGCCCGGGAGGGATACGCAGTATTTT
cdr3_aa: CASSEEASGPGRDTQYF

j_call: TRBJ1-6
v_call: TRBV20-1
clone_size: many
d_call: NA
cdr3_nt: TGCAGTGCTAGAACAGGACATAATTCACCCCTCCACTTT
cdr3_aa: CSARTGHNSPLHF